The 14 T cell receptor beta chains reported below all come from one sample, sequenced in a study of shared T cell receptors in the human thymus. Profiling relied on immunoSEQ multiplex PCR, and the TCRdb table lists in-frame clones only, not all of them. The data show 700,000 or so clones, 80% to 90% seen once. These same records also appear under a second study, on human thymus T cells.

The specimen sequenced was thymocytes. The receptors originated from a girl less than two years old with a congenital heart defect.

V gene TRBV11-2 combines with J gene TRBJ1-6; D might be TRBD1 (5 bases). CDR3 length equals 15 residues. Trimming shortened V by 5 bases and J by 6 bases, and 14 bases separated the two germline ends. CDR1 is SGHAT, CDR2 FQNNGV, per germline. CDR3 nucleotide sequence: TGTGCCAGCAGCGTGCCCAGGGAAACTAATTCACCCCTCCACTTT. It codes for CASSVPRETNSPLHF.

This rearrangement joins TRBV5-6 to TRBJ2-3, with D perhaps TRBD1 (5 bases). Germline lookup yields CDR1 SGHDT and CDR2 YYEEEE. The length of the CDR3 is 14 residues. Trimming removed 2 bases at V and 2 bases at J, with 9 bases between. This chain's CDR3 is CASSFGAATDTQYF. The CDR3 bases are TGTGCCAGCAGCTTTGGGGCCGCCACAGATACGCAGTATTTT.

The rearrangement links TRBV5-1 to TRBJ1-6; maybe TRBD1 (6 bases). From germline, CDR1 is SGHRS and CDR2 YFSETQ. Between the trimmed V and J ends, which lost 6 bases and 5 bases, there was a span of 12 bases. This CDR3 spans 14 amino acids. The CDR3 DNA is TGCGCCAGCACCTCGACAGGCCATAATTCACCCCTCCACTTT. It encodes CASTSTGHNSPLHF.

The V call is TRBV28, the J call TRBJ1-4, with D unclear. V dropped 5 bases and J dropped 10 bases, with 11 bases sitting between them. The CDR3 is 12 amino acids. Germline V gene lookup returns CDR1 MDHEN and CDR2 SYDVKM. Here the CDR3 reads CASSTREGKLFF. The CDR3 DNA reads TGTGCCAGCAGTACCCGTGAGGGAAAACTGTTTTTT.

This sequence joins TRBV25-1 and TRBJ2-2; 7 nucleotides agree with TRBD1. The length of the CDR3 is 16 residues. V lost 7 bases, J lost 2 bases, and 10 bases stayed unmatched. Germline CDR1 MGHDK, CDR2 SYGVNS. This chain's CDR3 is CASKARTGRNTGELFF. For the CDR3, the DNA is TGTGCCAGCAAGGCTCGGACAGGACGAAACACCGGGGAGCTGTTTTTT.

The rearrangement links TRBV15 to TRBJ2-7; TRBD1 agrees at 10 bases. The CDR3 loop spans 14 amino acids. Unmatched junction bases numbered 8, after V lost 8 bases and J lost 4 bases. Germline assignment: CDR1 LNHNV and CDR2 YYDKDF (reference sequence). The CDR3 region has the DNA TGTGCCACCGAATCGGACAGGGGGTCTTACGAGCAGTACTTC. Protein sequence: CATESDRGSYEQYF.

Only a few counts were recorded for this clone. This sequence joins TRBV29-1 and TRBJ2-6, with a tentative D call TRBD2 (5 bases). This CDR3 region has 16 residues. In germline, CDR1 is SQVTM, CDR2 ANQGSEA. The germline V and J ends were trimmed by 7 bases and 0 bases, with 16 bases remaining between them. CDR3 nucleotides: TGCAGCGCCGGAGGCGAAACTAGCTCTGGGGCCAACGTCCTGACTTTC. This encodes CSAGGETSSGANVLTF. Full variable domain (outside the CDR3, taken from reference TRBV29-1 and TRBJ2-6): SAVISQKPSRDICQRGTSLTIQCQVDSQVTMMFWYRQQPGQSLTLIATANQGSEATYESGFVIDKFPISRPNLTFSTLTVSNMSPEDSSIYLCSAGGETSSGANVLTFGAGSRLTVL.

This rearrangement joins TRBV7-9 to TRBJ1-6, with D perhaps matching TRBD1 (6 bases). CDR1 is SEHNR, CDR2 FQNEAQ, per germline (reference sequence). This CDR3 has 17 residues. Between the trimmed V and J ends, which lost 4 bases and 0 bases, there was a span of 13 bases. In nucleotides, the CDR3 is TGTGCCAGCAGCTACAGGGTCCGGAGCTCCTATAATTCACCCCTCCACTTT. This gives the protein CASSYRVRSSYNSPLHF.

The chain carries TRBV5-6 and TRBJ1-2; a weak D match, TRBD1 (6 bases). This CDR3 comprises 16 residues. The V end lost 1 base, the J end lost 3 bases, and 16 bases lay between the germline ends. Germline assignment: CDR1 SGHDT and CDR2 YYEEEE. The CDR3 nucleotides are TGTGCCAGCAGCTTGCTCAGGGGCCTTACTGACTATGGCTACACCTTC. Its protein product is CASSLLRGLTDYGYTF.

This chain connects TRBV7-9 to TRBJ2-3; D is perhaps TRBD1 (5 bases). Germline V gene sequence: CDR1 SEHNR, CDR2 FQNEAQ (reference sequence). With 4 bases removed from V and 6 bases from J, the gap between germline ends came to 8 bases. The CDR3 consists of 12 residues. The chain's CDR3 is CASSSRVDTQYF. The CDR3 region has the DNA TGTGCCAGCAGCTCCAGGGTGGATACGCAGTATTTT.

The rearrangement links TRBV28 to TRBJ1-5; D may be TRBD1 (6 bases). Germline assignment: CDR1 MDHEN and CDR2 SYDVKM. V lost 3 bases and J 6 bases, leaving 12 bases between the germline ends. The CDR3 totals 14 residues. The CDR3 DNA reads TGTGCCAGCAGTTTCCGGGGGGCAAGTCAGCCCCAGCATTTT. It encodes CASSFRGASQPQHF.

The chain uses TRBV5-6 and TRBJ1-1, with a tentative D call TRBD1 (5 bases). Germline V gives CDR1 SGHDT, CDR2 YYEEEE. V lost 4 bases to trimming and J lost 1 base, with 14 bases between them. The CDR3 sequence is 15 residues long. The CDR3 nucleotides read TGTGCCAGCAGCCCTGATGGGGGGACGAACACTGAAGCTTTCTTT. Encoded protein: CASSPDGGTNTEAFF. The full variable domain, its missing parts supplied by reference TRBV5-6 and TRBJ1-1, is DAGVTQSPTHLIKTRGQQVTLRCSPKSGHDTVSWYQQALGQGPQFIFQYYEEEERQRGNFPDRFSGHQFPNYSSELNVNALLLGDSALYLCASSPDGGTNTEAFFGQGTRLTVV.

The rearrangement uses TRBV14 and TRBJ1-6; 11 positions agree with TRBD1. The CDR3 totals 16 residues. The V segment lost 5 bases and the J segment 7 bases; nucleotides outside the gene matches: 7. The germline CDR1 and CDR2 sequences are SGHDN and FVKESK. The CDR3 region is CASSTRGTGGNSPLHF. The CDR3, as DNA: TGTGCCAGCAGCACACGAGGGACAGGGGGGAATTCACCCCTCCACTTT.

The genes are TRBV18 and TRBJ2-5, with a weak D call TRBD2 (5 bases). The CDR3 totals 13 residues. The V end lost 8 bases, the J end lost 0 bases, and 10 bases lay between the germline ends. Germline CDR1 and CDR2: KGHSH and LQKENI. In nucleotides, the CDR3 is TGTGCCAGCCCGACGGGGTACCAAGAGACCCAGTACTTC. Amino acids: CASPTGYQETQYF.